This record concerns one T cell receptor beta chain sequence. The target antigen is unknown. The source of the sample is a study of blood T cells in healthy people across ages. A second roughly 6 to 11 cycle PCR used barcoded and J-beta primers. Template switching added a 12-random-nucleotide identifier to every cDNA molecule. TCRdb called the 5' RACE reads again in MiXCR, with one record for every CDR3 protein. The sample shows hundreds of thousands of distinct CDR3 sequences, roughly 44% of them seen only once. Study findings and constraints: Diversity estimates from one million T cells were considered underestimates.

Healthy Caucasians from Russia aged about 6 to 90 served as donors. Extraction of total RNA produced a minimum of 5.5 micrograms from each sample. This TCR was recovered from a man aged 55-75 years in good health. Sequenced: blood.

As DNA, the CDR3 is TGTGCCAGTCAACACGGGCGGGATCAGTACTTC. This gives the protein CASQHGRDQYF. The chain links TRBV5-6 to TRBJ2-7, with D perhaps TRBD2 (6 bases). Germline CDR1 SGHDT, CDR2 YYEEEE. V lost 8 bases to trimming and J lost 10 bases, with 16 bases between them. The CDR3 totals 11 residues. Drawing the rest from reference TRBV5-6 and TRBJ2-7, the complete variable domain is DAGVTQSPTHLIKTRGQQVTLRCSPKSGHDTVSWYQQALGQGPQFIFQYYEEEERQRGNFPDRFSGHQFPNYSSELNVNALLLGDSALYLCASQHGRDQYFGPGTRLTVT.